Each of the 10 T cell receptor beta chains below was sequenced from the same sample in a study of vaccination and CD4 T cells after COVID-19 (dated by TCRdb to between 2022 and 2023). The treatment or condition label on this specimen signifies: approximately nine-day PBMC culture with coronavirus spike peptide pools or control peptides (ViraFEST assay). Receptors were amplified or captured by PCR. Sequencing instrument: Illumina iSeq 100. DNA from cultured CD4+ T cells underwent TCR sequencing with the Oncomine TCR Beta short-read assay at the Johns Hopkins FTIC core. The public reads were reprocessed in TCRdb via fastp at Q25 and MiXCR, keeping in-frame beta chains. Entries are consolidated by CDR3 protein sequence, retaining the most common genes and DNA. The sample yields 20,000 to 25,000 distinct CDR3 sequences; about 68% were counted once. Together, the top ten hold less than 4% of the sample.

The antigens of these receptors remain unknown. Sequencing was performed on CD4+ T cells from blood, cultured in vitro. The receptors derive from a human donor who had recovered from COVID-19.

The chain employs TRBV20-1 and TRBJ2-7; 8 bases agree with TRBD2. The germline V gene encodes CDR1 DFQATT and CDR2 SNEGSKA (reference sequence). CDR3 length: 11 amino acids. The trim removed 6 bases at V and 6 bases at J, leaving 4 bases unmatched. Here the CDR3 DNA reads TGCAGTGCCCGGGGGGGGTCCGAGCAGTACTTC. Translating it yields CSARGGSEQYF.

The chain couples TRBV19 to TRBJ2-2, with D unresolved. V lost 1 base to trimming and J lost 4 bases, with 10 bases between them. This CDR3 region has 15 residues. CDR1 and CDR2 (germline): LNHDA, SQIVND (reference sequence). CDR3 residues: CASSIAQKGTGELFF. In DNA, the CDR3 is TGTGCCAGTAGTATAGCTCAGAAAGGCACCGGGGAGCTGTTTTTT.

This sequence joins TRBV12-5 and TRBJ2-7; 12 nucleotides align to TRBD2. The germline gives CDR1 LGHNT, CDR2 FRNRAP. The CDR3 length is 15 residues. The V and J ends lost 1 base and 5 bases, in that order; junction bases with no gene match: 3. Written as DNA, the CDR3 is TGTGCTAGTGGTTTGGGGACTAGCGGGACAAACGAGCAGTACTTC. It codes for CASGLGTSGTNEQYF.

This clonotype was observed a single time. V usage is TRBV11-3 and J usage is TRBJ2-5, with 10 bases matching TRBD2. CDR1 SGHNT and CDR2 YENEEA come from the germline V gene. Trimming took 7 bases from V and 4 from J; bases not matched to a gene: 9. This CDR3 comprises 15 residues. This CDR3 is CASKEASGSRETQYF. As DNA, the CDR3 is TGTGCCAGCAAGGAGGCTAGCGGGAGTCGAGAGACCCAGTACTTC. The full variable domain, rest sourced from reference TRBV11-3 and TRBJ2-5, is EAGVVQSPRYKIIEKKQPVAFWCNPISGHNTLYWYLQNLGQGPELLIRYENEEAVDDSQLPKDRFSAERLKGVDSTLKIQPAELGDSAVYLCASKEASGSRETQYFGPGTRLLVL.

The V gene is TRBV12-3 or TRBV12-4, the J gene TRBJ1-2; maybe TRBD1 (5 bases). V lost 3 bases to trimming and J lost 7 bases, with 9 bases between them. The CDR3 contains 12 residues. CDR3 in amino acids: CASSLKGIGYTF. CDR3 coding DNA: TGTGCCAGCAGTTTGAAGGGGATTGGCTACACCTTC.

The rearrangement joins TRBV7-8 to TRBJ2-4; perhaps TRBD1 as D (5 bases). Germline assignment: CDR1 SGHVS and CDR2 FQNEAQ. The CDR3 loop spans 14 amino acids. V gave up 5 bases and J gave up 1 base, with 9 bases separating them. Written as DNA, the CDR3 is TGTGCCAGCAGCCTAGGGGTTGCCAAAAACATTCAGTACTTC. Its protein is CASSLGVAKNIQYF.

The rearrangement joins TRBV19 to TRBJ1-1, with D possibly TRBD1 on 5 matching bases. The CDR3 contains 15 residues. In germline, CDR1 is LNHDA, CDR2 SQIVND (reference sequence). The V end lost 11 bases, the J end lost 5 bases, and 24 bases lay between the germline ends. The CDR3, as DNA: TGTGCCGGTACCCCGGTGGGGCAGGGAGGTACTGAAGCTTTCTTT. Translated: CAGTPVGQGGTEAFF.

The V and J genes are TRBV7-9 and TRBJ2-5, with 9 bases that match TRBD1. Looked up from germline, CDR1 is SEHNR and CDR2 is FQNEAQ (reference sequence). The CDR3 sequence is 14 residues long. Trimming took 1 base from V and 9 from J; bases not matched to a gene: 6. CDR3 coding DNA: TGTGCCAGCAGCTTAGGACAGGGGGAAGGGTCCCAGTACTTC. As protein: CASSLGQGEGSQYF.

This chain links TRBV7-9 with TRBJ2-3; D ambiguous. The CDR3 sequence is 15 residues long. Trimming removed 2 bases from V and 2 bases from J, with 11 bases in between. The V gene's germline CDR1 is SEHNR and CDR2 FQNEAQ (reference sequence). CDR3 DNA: TGTGCCAGCAGCTTACGGAGAGATCCCACAGATACGCAGTATTTT. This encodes CASSLRRDPTDTQYF.

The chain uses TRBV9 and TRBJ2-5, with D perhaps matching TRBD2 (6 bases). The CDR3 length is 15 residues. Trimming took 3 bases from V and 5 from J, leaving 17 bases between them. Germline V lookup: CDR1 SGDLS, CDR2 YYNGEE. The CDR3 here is CASSADLRAGETQYF. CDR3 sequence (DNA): TGTGCCAGCAGCGCCGACCTCAGGGCGGGGGAGACCCAGTACTTC.